This T cell receptor (beta chain) originates from a study of T cells expressing NK-cell markers. Looking at the study overall: Underlying the TCR beta repertoires were sorted CD3+CD56+NKG2C+, CD3+CD56+NKG2C- and CD3+CD56-NKG2C+ T cells. Out of eight donors sequenced, seven tested HCMV-seropositive and the remaining one seronegative. General observations from the study: One observes that, in a handful of donors, these clonotypes were also the leading ones within the CD3+CD56-NKG2C+ fraction. Expanded NKG2C+ T cell clones had unclear HCMV specificity.

TCRdb reprocessed the 5' RACE reads and keeps a single row for each CDR3 protein, giving no DNA. This repertoire includes over 350,000 distinct CDR3 sequences. The CDR3 length is 14 residues. Germline assignment: CDR1 SGHTA and CDR2 FQGNSA. Note on this clonotype: The antigen remains unidentified.

The chain couples TRBV7-2 to TRBJ2-1; TCRdb indicates TRBD2, and absent DNA this call remains unverified. Sequencing was done on a sample of blood T cells: a sorted CD56 or NKG2C T cell subset, CD4+ or CD8+ T cells, or bulk PBMC T cells (not recorded which). The receptor's source is a woman in her forties or fifties in good health. The CDR3 reads CASREGSGRVLRFF.